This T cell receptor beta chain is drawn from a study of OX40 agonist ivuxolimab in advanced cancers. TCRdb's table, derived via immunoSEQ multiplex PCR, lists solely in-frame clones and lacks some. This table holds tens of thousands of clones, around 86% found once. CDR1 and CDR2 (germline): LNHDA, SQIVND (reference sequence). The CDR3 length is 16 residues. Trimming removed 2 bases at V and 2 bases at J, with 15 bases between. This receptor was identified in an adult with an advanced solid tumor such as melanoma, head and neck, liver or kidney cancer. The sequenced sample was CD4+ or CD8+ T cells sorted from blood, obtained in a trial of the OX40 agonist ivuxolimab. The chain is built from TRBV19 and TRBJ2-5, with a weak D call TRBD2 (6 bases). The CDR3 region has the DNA TGTGCCAGTAGTATAACGTCCCTTGGGGGGCAAGAGACCCAGTACTTC. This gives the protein CASSITSLGGQETQYF.